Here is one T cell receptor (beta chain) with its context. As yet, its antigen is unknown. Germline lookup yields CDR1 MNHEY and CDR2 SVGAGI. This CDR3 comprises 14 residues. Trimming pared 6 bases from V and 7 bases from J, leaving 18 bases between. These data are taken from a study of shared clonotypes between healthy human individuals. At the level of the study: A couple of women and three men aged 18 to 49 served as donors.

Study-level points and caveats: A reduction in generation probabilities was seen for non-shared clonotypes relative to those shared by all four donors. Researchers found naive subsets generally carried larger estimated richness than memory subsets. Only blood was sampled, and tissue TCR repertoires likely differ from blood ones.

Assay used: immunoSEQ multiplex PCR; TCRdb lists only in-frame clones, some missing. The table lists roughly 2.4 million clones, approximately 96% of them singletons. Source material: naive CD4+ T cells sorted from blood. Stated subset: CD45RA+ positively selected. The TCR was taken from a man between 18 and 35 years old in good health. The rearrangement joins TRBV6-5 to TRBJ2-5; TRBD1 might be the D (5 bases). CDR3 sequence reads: CASRGGQGTATQYF. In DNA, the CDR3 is TGTGCCAGCAGGGGTGGGCAGGGAACGGCGACCCAGTACTTC.